Here is one T cell receptor (beta chain) with its context. The data derive from a study of blood T cell repertoires in COVID-19. This table comes from immunoSEQ multiplex PCR, and its TCRdb copy is limited to in-frame clones, with some not included. The data hold about 160,000 clones, with almost 85% observed a single time. Trimming at V came to 5 bases and at J to 1 base, leaving 7 bases not matched to a gene. Germline assignment: CDR1 SGHTA and CDR2 FQGNSA. The CDR3 has 15 amino acids. The origin of this receptor is a man between 18 and 29 years old with active or convalescent COVID-19. The sample comprised peripheral blood. The gene calls are TRBV7-2 and TRBJ2-7; 8 positions match TRBD1. The chain's CDR3 is CASSRRTGFSYEQYF. The CDR3 region has the DNA TGTGCCAGCAGCCGTCGGACAGGGTTTTCCTACGAGCAGTACTTC.